The clone carrying this TCR beta chain has only a few counts. The sample is drawn from a study of Graves' ophthalmopathy and Graves' hyperthyroidism. The wider study: Peripheral blood collection took place at initial diagnosis, before any treatment.

Investigators amplified TCR beta CDR3 regions from RNA transcripts. Following a first-round RT-PCR that used HTBI primers, a second-round multiplex PCR was carried out. Each CDR3 protein gets one entry after TCRdb re-called the multiplex PCR reads with MiXCR. The table records hundreds of thousands of distinct CDR3 sequences, 40% of them present only once. V was cut by 0 bases and J by 3 bases, with 11 bases left in between. The CDR3 contains 15 residues. The germline V gene has CDR1 SGHAT and CDR2 FQNNGV. This receptor was identified in an adult man with Graves' ophthalmopathy. The chain recombines TRBV11-2 with TRBJ1-1, with D maybe TRBD1 (5 bases). Sequences were obtained from peripheral blood. The CDR3 region is CASSLDPPGDTEAFF. The CDR3 nucleotides are TGTGCCAGCAGCTTAGATCCGCCGGGGGACACTGAAGCTTTCTTT.